Below, 30 T cell receptor beta chains from the same sample are listed, as sequenced in a study of cytomegalovirus exposure and HLA in healthy donors. The PCR made use of 60 Vbeta and 13 Jbeta primers. Here immunoSEQ multiplex PCR was the method, and the copy in TCRdb shows in-frame clones only, minus some. The repertoire holds 150,000 to 200,000 clones, with 55% to 65% as singletons. The material sequenced was PBMCs. Receptors were obtained from a man aged 35 to 55 in good health and CMV-seronegative.

The rearrangement uses TRBV7-3 and TRBJ2-1; 14 bases are a match to TRBD2. CDR1 is SGHTA, CDR2 FQGTGA, per germline. This CDR3 spans 18 amino acids. V lost 5 bases and J lost 6; bases outside the gene matches: 12. The CDR3 DNA reads as TGTGCCAGCAGCCCAGACGCACCGGGACTAGCGGGAGTCAATGAGCAGTTCTTC. Translating it yields CASSPDAPGLAGVNEQFF.

The count of this clone is one. The genes are TRBV5-1 and TRBJ2-1; 8 nucleotides align to TRBD1. The CDR3 contains 14 residues. CDR1 is SGHRS, CDR2 YFSETQ, per germline. V trimming: 3 bases; J trimming: 6 bases; junction bases outside the gene matches: 5. CDR3 bases: TGCGCCAGCAGCTCGGACAGGGCCGGCAATGAGCAGTTCTTC. Its protein is CASSSDRAGNEQFF. The full variable domain, in which reference TRBV5-1 and TRBJ2-1 provide the parts outside the CDR3, is KAGVTQTPRYLIKTRGQQVTLSCSPISGHRSVSWYQQTPGQGLQFLFEYFSETQRNKGNFPGRFSGRQFSNSRSEMNVSTLELGDSALYLCASSSDRAGNEQFFGPGTRLTVL.

The genes are TRBV10-2 and TRBJ1-3, with D maybe TRBD1 (5 bases). V was shortened by 7 bases and J by 0 bases, with 16 bases between the two germline ends. Germline CDR1 reads WSHSY; CDR2 reads SAAADI. CDR3 length: 16 amino acids. CDR3 DNA: TGCGCCAGCAATCCTGGGGGGGGAGACTCTGGAAACACCATATATTTT. Its translation is CASNPGGGDSGNTIYF.

The chain employs TRBV27 and TRBJ2-1, with D possibly being TRBD1 (6 bases). Trimming left V 6 bases short and J 6 bases short, with 12 bases between. CDR3 length: 13 residues. Germline loops: CDR1 MNHEY, CDR2 SMNVEV (reference sequence). The CDR3 region has the DNA TGTGCCAGCAGGACCCAGGGGTTCAATGAGCAGTTCTTC. Translating it yields CASRTQGFNEQFF.

This clone was seen just once. The rearrangement joins TRBV2 to TRBJ2-1; 7 bases agree with TRBD1. CDR1 is SNHLY, CDR2 FYNNEI, per germline. V dropped 7 bases and J dropped 3; count of bases not matched to a gene: 9. The CDR3 length is 15 residues. The DNA for the CDR3 is TGTGCCAGCAATATACAGGGGCCGAGCTACAATGAGCAGTTCTTC. This encodes CASNIQGPSYNEQFF.

The chain employs TRBV18 and TRBJ2-1; D is unclear. Germline V gives CDR1 KGHSH, CDR2 LQKENI. The CDR3 extends over 15 amino acids. The V end lost 2 bases, the J end lost 5 bases, and 13 bases lay between the germline ends. The CDR3 DNA reads as TGTGCCAGCTCACCAAGTGGCCTGAGGAACAATGAGCAGTTCTTC. Its translation: CASSPSGLRNNEQFF.

This clone was found once. This chain joins TRBV30 and TRBJ1-6; TRBD1 agrees at 7 bases. With V trimmed by 0 bases and J by 3 bases, 8 bases remained unmatched. The V gene's germline CDR1 is GTSNPN and CDR2 SVGIG (reference sequence). This CDR3 contains 17 residues. The CDR3 sequence: CAWSVFGTEGYNSPLHF. Written as DNA, the CDR3 is TGTGCCTGGAGTGTTTTCGGGACAGAGGGCTATAATTCACCCCTCCACTTT. The full variable domain, its missing parts supplied by reference TRBV30 and TRBJ1-6, is SQTIHQWPATLVQPVGSPLSLECTVEGTSNPNLYWYRQAAGRGLQLLFYSVGIGQISSEVPQNLSASRPQDRQFILSSKKLLLSDSGFYLCAWSVFGTEGYNSPLHFGNGTRLTVT.

This chain uses TRBV5-6 with TRBJ2-7, with D tentatively TRBD2 (5 bases). V shed 4 bases and J shed 3 bases, with 17 bases lying between them. Germline CDR1 and CDR2: SGHDT and YYEEEE. This CDR3 is 15 amino acids long. This CDR3 is CASSLGPRGNYEQYF. CDR3 coding DNA: TGTGCCAGCAGCCTGGGCCCTAGAGGGAACTACGAGCAGTACTTC.

The chain combines TRBV30 with TRBJ2-2; TRBD2 aligns across 13 bases. Per the germline V gene, CDR1 is GTSNPN and CDR2 is SVGIG (reference sequence). Germline trimming cut 6 bases from V and 5 bases from J; bases unmatched to any gene: 6. CDR3 length: 15 residues. DNA for the CDR3: TGTGCCTGTCGACTAGCGGGAGGATATACCGGGGAGCTGTTTTTT. This gives the protein CACRLAGGYTGELFF.

V is TRBV7-8 and J is TRBJ1-2; unclear D gene. Between the trimmed V and J ends, which lost 5 bases and 7 bases, there was a span of 8 bases. There are 11 residues in the CDR3. CDR1 is SGHVS and CDR2 is FQNEAQ in the germline V gene. The DNA of the CDR3 is TGTGCCAGCAGCCCCCTCCTTGGCTACACCTTC. Amino acids: CASSPLLGYTF. The full variable domain, with the rest looked up from reference TRBV7-8 and TRBJ1-2, is GAGVSQSPRYKVAKRGQDVALRCDPISGHVSLFWYQQALGQGPEFLTYFQNEAQLDKSGLPSDRFFAERPEGSVSTLKIQRTQQEDSAVYLCASSPLLGYTFGSGTRLTVV.

The chain couples TRBV27 to TRBJ1-5, with D tentatively TRBD1 (5 bases). Germline loops: CDR1 MNHEY, CDR2 SMNVEV (reference sequence). The CDR3 contains 13 residues. Trimming pared 3 bases from V and 7 bases from J, leaving 10 bases between. DNA for the CDR3: TGTGCCAGCAGTTTCGGACATGCCCAGCCCCAGCATTTT. Amino acids: CASSFGHAQPQHF.

The rearrangement links TRBV9 to TRBJ2-5, with D perhaps TRBD2 (6 bases). The CDR3 totals 15 residues. V dropped 1 base and J dropped 1 base, with 11 bases sitting between them. In germline, CDR1 is SGDLS, CDR2 YYNGEE. CDR3 nucleotides: TGTGCCAGCAGCGTAATTGGCGGGGCCCAAGAGACCCAGTACTTC. Protein product: CASSVIGGAQETQYF.

J is TRBJ2-2 and V is TRBV7-2; 8 positions agree with TRBD2. Unmatched junction bases numbered 9, after V lost 5 bases and J lost 1 base. Looked up from germline, CDR1 is SGHTA and CDR2 is FQGNSA. This CDR3 has 17 amino acids. Here the CDR3 DNA reads TGTGCCAGCAGCACCTCGACTAGCGCATGGAACACCGGGGAGCTGTTTTTT. It translates to CASSTSTSAWNTGELFF.

The chain employs TRBV5-5 and TRBJ2-7, with D tentatively TRBD1 (5 bases). This CDR3 comprises 15 residues. The V and J ends lost 1 base and 2 bases respectively, with 13 bases between them. CDR1 and CDR2 from the germline V gene are SGHKS and YYEKEE (reference sequence). CDR3 sequence (DNA): TGTGCCAGCAGCTTGCGGCCAGGGCCAACCTACGAGCAGTACTTC. Protein: CASSLRPGPTYEQYF.

The chain recombines TRBV5-1 with TRBJ2-2, with TRBD1 matching 7 bases. J was trimmed by 2 bases and V by 3 bases; bases with no gene match: 16. The CDR3 length is 19 residues. Germline CDR1 SGHRS, CDR2 YFSETQ. In DNA form, the CDR3 reads TGCGCCAGCAGCTCGGGACAGATTGCTTCCTTACTAAACACCGGGGAGCTGTTTTTT. As protein: CASSSGQIASLLNTGELFF.

The J gene is TRBJ1-6, the V gene TRBV5-4; TRBD1 matches 8 bases. The V segment lost 4 bases and the J segment 8 bases; nucleotides outside the gene matches: 11. The CDR3 runs to 16 residues. Per germline, CDR1 SGHNT and CDR2 YYREEE (reference sequence). CDR3 in amino acids: CASSARDRRAYSPLHF. Written as DNA, the CDR3 is TGTGCCAGCAGCGCGAGGGACAGGAGGGCTTATTCACCCCTCCACTTT.

The sample holds a few counts of this clone. CDR3 DNA: TGTGCCACCAGCAGAGGGACAGGGTTGGGGGGGGAGCTGTTTTTT. It yields the protein CATSRGTGLGGELFF. The chain links TRBV15 to TRBJ2-2; TRBD1 aligns across 8 bases. The V segment lost 1 base and the J segment 8 bases; nucleotides outside the gene matches: 6. Germline CDR1 is LNHNV and CDR2 is YYDKDF (reference sequence). There are 15 residues in the CDR3.

CDR3: CATTSKETQYF. The CDR3 coding sequence is TGTGCCACTACGTCCAAGGAGACCCAGTACTTC. This chain connects TRBV6-1 to TRBJ2-5; D uncertain. The V end lost 10 bases, the J end lost 5 bases, and 11 bases lay between the germline ends. CDR3 length: 11 residues. Germline lookup yields CDR1 MNHNS and CDR2 SASEGT.

The chain has TRBV5-1 and TRBJ2-3; D ambiguous. The CDR3 is 14 residues long. With 1 base removed from V and 2 bases from J, the gap between germline ends came to 8 bases. Germline CDR1 SGHRS, CDR2 YFSETQ. CDR3 sequence: CASSLITHTDTQYF. CDR3 bases: TGCGCCAGCAGCTTGATAACACACACAGATACGCAGTATTTT. Combining the CDR3 with reference TRBV5-1 and TRBJ2-3 gives the whole variable domain KAGVTQTPRYLIKTRGQQVTLSCSPISGHRSVSWYQQTPGQGLQFLFEYFSETQRNKGNFPGRFSGRQFSNSRSEMNVSTLELGDSALYLCASSLITHTDTQYFGPGTRLTVL.

V is TRBV5-6 and J is TRBJ1-1, with D tentatively TRBD1 (5 bases). V lost 5 bases, J lost 0 bases, and 8 bases lay in between. CDR1 SGHDT and CDR2 YYEEEE come from the germline V gene. The length of the CDR3 is 13 residues. As DNA, the CDR3 is TGTGCCAGCAGTAAACAGGTGAACACTGAAGCTTTCTTT. Amino acids: CASSKQVNTEAFF.

The chain links TRBV6-1 to TRBJ2-1; a possible D gene is TRBD1 (5 bases). CDR1 and CDR2 (germline): MNHNS, SASEGT. This CDR3 contains 15 residues. V lost 4 bases to trimming and J lost 0 bases, with 10 bases between them. For the CDR3, the DNA is TGTGCCAGCAGTGGACAGCAGAGCTCCTACAATGAGCAGTTCTTC. Amino acid sequence: CASSGQQSSYNEQFF.

The chain carries TRBV7-8 and TRBJ2-5; 7 bases match TRBD2. Germline CDR1 is SGHVS and CDR2 is FQNEAQ. The CDR3 extends over 14 amino acids. Trimming took 6 bases from V and 4 from J; bases not matched to a gene: 8. CDR3 loop: CASSPSSGGETQYF. The CDR3 DNA sequence: TGTGCCAGCAGTCCTTCGTCGGGAGGAGAGACCCAGTACTTC. The entire variable domain, with the rest obtained from reference TRBV7-8 and TRBJ2-5, is as follows: GAGVSQSPRYKVAKRGQDVALRCDPISGHVSLFWYQQALGQGPEFLTYFQNEAQLDKSGLPSDRFFAERPEGSVSTLKIQRTQQEDSAVYLCASSPSSGGETQYFGPGTRLLVL.

This chain joins TRBV5-1 and TRBJ1-5, with D possibly being TRBD1 (6 bases). The ends were cut back, 1 base at V and 4 bases at J, with 12 bases in the middle. The CDR3 sequence is 15 residues long. Germline V gene data show CDR1 as SGHRS and CDR2 as YFSETQ. The CDR3 DNA follows: TGCGCCAGCAGCTTGATTGCAGGGGATAATCAGCCCCAGCATTTT. Translation gives CASSLIAGDNQPQHF.

The chain combines TRBV5-1 with TRBJ2-1, with 14 bases that match TRBD2. The V gene's germline CDR1 is SGHRS and CDR2 YFSETQ. The CDR3 is made up of 17 amino acids. The junction had 5 bases not matched to a gene; V was cut back by 3 bases and J by 3 bases. CDR3 in amino acids: CASSWGLAGAGYNEQFF. The CDR3 DNA reads TGCGCCAGCAGCTGGGGACTAGCGGGAGCGGGCTACAATGAGCAGTTCTTC.

The chain carries TRBV2 and TRBJ1-2; tentative D call: TRBD1 (6 bases). The length of the CDR3 is 13 residues. V lost 7 bases and J 4 bases, leaving 13 bases between the germline ends. CDR1 is SNHLY, CDR2 FYNNEI, per germline. CDR3 residues: CASKGQTTYGYTF. CDR3 sequence (DNA): TGTGCCAGCAAAGGACAGACAACCTATGGCTACACCTTC.

This chain joins TRBV28 and TRBJ1-2; 7 nucleotides line up with TRBD1. Trimming at V came to 7 bases and at J to 4 bases, leaving 6 bases not matched to a gene. This CDR3 contains 13 residues. From germline, CDR1 is MDHEN and CDR2 SYDVKM. CDR3 region: CASNRQGPYGYTF. The CDR3 nucleotides read TGTGCCAGCAATAGACAGGGCCCCTATGGCTACACCTTC.

The chain employs TRBV5-4 and TRBJ2-3; tentative D call: TRBD2 (5 bases). Germline V gene data show CDR1 as SGHNT and CDR2 as YYREEE (reference sequence). The CDR3 sequence is 16 residues long. V lost 4 bases, J lost 0 bases, and 15 bases lay in between. The CDR3 DNA follows: TGTGCCAGCAGCCCTGGCGGAGCGGCTAGCACAGATACGCAGTATTTT. This encodes CASSPGGAASTDTQYF.

The rearrangement uses TRBV6-6 and TRBJ1-1, with 8 bases lining up with TRBD1. The CDR3 is 15 amino acids. Germline V gene lookup returns CDR1 MNHNY and CDR2 SVGAGI (reference sequence). Trimming cost V 6 bases and J 2 bases; bases outside gene matches: 8. The DNA for the CDR3 is TGTGCCAGCAGCTCCCTAGGACAGGGCAACACTGAAGCTTTCTTT. Translated, it gives CASSSLGQGNTEAFF.

This clone has more than one count but fewer than ten. The V and J genes are TRBV6-4 and TRBJ1-6, with TRBD1 matching over 8 bases. The CDR3 consists of 15 residues. CDR1 is MRHNA and CDR2 is SNTAGT in the germline V gene. The junction had 6 bases not matched to a gene; V was cut back by 4 bases and J by 7 bases. CDR3 nucleotide sequence: TGTGCCAGCAGTGTGGGACAGGCGACAAATTCACCCCTCCACTTT. The encoded protein is CASSVGQATNSPLHF.

The rearrangement joins TRBV28 to TRBJ2-3; possibly TRBD1 for D (6 bases). The CDR3 extends over 16 amino acids. V lost 5 bases and J 1 base, leaving 16 bases between the germline ends. Germline assignment: CDR1 MDHEN and CDR2 SYDVKM. The CDR3 nucleotides are TGTGCCAGCAGTCTACAACAGGGATCGGGCACAGATACGCAGTATTTT. Translation gives CASSLQQGSGTDTQYF.